Presented here are 6 T cell receptor beta chains from one specimen sequenced in a study of shared clonotypes between healthy human individuals. The method was immunoSEQ multiplex PCR; TCRdb's version includes in-frame clones alone and lacks a portion of them. The sample records roughly 590,000 clones, around 95% being singletons. The naive CD8 fraction comprised CD45RO-negative cells positively selected for CCR7 and excluded terminally differentiated effector memory CD45RA+ cells. Sequenced: naive CD8+ T cells sorted from blood. These TCRs come from a woman under 40 in good health.

The rearrangement links TRBV6-5 to TRBJ2-5, with D tentatively TRBD2 (5 bases). The J call is doubtful: the DNA matches TRBJ2-7 better. The CDR3 spans 13 residues. Germline loops: CDR1 MNHEY, CDR2 SVGAGI. The CDR3 reads CASWLAPSYEQYF. The CDR3 DNA sequence: TGTGCCAGCTGGCTAGCCCCGTCCTACGAGCAGTACTTC.

This rearrangement joins TRBV6-5 to TRBJ2-7, with 7 bases lining up with TRBD2. V was pared by 0 bases and J by 2 bases, with 1 base of the junction left unmatched. Per germline, CDR1 MNHEY and CDR2 SVGAGI. There are 14 residues in the CDR3. The chain's CDR3 is CASSYSAGAYEQYF. The CDR3 nucleotides are TGTGCCAGCAGTTACTCCGCGGGAGCCTACGAGCAGTACTTC.

The chain couples TRBV25-1 to TRBJ1-2; 8 bases map to TRBD1. CDR3 length: 14 residues. J was trimmed by 4 bases and V by 6 bases; bases with no gene match: 7. The germline gives CDR1 MGHDK, CDR2 SYGVNS. CDR3 region: CASRADRGGYGYTF. As DNA, the CDR3 is TGTGCCAGCAGAGCCGACAGGGGAGGCTATGGCTACACCTTC.

The J gene is TRBJ2-7, the V gene TRBV5-1; 9 bases align to TRBD2. Per the germline V gene, CDR1 is SGHRS and CDR2 is YFSETQ. The CDR3 length is 19 residues. J gave up 2 bases and V 4 bases, and 19 bases lay outside the gene matches. The chain's CDR3 is CASSQQGLAGSPPTYEQYF. The CDR3, as DNA: TGCGCCAGCAGCCAACAGGGTCTAGCGGGATCCCCCCCCACCTACGAGCAGTACTTC.

The chain employs TRBV5-1 and TRBJ2-1; D may correspond to TRBD1 or TRBD2 (6 bases each). Germline V lookup: CDR1 SGHRS, CDR2 YFSETQ. V was cut by 0 bases and J by 6 bases, with 16 bases left in between. CDR3 size: 16 residues. The CDR3: CASSLASGGTINEQFF. DNA of the CDR3: TGCGCCAGCAGCTTGGCCTCGGGCGGGACAATCAATGAGCAGTTCTTC.

J is TRBJ2-7 and V is TRBV7-9, with 8 bases lining up with TRBD2. Germline trimming cut 3 bases from V and 1 base from J; bases unmatched to any gene: 2. This CDR3 comprises 14 residues. Germline loops: CDR1 SEHNR, CDR2 FQNEAQ (reference sequence). The CDR3: CASSFSGKSYEQYF. CDR3 coding DNA: TGTGCCAGCAGCTTTAGCGGGAAATCCTACGAGCAGTACTTC. The variable domain in full, completed from reference TRBV7-9 and TRBJ2-7, reads DTGVSQNPRHKITKRGQNVTFRCDPISEHNRLYWYRQTLGQGPEFLTYFQNEAQLEKSRLLSDRFSAERPKGSFSTLEIQRTEQGDSAMYLCASSFSGKSYEQYFGPGTRLTVT.